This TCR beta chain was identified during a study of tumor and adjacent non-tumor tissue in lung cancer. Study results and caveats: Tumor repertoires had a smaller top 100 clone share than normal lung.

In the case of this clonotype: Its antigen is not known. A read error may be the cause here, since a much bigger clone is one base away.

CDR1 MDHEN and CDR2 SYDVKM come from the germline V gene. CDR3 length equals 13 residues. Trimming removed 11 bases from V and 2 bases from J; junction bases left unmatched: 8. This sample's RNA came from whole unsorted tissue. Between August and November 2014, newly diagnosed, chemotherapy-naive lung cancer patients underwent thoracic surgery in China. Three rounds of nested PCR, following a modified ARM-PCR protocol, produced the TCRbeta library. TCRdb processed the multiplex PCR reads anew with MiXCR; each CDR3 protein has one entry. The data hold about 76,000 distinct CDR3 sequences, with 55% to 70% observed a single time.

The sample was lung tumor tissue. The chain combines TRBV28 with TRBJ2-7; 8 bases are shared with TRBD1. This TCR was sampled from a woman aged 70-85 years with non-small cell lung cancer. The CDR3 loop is CAGSSGQAYEQYF. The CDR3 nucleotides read TGTGCCGGCTCCTCGGGACAGGCCTACGAGCAGTACTTC.